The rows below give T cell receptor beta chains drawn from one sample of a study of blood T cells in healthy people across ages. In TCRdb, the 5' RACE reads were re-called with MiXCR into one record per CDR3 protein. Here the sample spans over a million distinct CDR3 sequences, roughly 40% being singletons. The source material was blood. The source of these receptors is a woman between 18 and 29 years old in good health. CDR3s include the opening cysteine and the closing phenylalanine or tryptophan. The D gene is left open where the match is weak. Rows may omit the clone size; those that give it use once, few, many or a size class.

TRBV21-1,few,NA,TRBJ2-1,TGTGCCAGCAGCAAGTCTAGCGGTGCTAAGCAGTTCTTC,CASSKSSGAKQFF
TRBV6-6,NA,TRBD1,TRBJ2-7,TGTGCCAGCAGTTACATGGCAGGGGGTAGGGAGCAGTACTTC,CASSYMAGGREQYF
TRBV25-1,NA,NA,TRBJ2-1,TGTGCCAGCAGTGGCCGTCGGGCCCCCTACAATGAGCAGTTCTTC,CASSGRRAPYNEQFF
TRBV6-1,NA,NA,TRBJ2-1,TGTGCCAGCACCCCGGCACGCATAGCCTACAATGAGCAGTTCTTC,CASTPARIAYNEQFF
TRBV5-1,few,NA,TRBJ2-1,TGCGCCAGCGCCCCGATGACTAGTAGCGATGAGCAGTTCTTC,CASAPMTSSDEQFF
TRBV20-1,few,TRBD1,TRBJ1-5,TGCAGTGCTAGAGATTCGGAGACAGGGAACCAGCCCCAGCATTTT,CSARDSETGNQPQHF
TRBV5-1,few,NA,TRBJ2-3,TGCGCCAGCAGCTACCAAACTGAACTGAGTACAGATACGCAGTATTTT,CASSYQTELSTDTQYF
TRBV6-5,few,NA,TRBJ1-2,TGTGCCAGCAGTTACGGTCCTAATGGGGGTGGCTACACCTTC,CASSYGPNGGGYTF
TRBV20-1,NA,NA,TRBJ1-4,TGCAGTGCTAGAGATCGAGGATTCGGCGATGAAAAACTGTTTTTT,CSARDRGFGDEKLFF
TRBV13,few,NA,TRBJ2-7,TGTGCCAGCAGCCCGGGGTGGTCCTACGAGCAGTACTTC,CASSPGWSYEQYF
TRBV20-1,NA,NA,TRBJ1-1,TGCTCTTGGGGTACTGAAGCTTTCTTT,CSWGTEAFF
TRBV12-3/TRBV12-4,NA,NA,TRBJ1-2,TGTGCCAGCAGCCTTACGACCCTCTGGGGCTACACCTTC,CASSLTTLWGYTF
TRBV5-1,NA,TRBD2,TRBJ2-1,TGCGCCAGCAGCTTGAGCGGGGGGGGTGGCGATGAGCAGTTCTTC,CASSLSGGGGDEQFF
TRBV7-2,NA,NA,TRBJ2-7,TGTGCCAGCAGCTTAGTAACAGGGGAGGCCCACGAGCAGTACTTC,CASSLVTGEAHEQYF
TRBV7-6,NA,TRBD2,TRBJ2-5,TGTGCCAGCAGCTTAGGACTAGCGAGGGTCAATGAGCAGTACTTC,CASSLGLARVNEQYF
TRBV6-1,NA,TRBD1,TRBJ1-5,TGTGCCGCCGGGACAGGCGTGAGCAATCAGCCCCAGCATTTT,CAAGTGVSNQPQHF
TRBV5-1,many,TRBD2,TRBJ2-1,TGCGCCAGCAGCGTGAGCGGGGTTTACAATGAGCAGTTCTTC,CASSVSGVYNEQFF
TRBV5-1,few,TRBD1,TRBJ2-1,TGCGCCAGCAGCGCCGCAGGGGGCAATGAGCAGTTCTTC,CASSAAGGNEQFF
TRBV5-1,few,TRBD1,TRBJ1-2,TGCGCCAGCAGCGCGGGACAGATCTATGGCTACACCTTC,CASSAGQIYGYTF
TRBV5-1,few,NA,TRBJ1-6,TGCGCCAGCAGCCCGAGGAGGACAGATAATTCACCCCTCCACTTT,CASSPRRTDNSPLHF
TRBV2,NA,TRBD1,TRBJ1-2,TGTGCCAGCAGTCCGGACAGGGGTCGATATGGCTACACCTTC,CASSPDRGRYGYTF
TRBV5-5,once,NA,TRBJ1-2,TGTGCCAGCAGCACTCAGGACAGCAACTATGGCTACACCTTC,CASSTQDSNYGYTF
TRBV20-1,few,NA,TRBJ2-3,TGCAGTGCTAGATGGTCGGGAGTGGGGAGAACAGATACGCAGTATTTT,CSARWSGVGRTDTQYF
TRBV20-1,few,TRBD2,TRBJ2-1,TGCAGTGCTAGAGGGTCTCCGGGACTAGCGGGCCAGAGCTCCTACAATGAGCAGTTCTTC,CSARGSPGLAGQSSYNEQFF
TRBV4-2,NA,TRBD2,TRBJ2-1,TGTGCCAGCAGCCAAGAGGCGATGGGGACTAGCATTGAGCAGTTCTTC,CASSQEAMGTSIEQFF
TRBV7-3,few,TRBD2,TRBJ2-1,TGTGCCAGCAGCCCCGGGACTAGTCTTCCTGAGCAGTTCTTC,CASSPGTSLPEQFF
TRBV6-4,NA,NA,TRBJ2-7,TGTGCCAGCAGTGGGGCAGGGAGCTCCTACGAGCAGTACTTC,CASSGAGSSYEQYF
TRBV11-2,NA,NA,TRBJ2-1,TGTGCCAGCAGCTTAGACAGGTCGCAGGGGGAGCAGTTCTTC,CASSLDRSQGEQFF
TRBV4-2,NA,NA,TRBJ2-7,TGTGCCAGCAGCCAAGAGCCAGAAAGGAGCTACGAGCAGTACTTC,CASSQEPERSYEQYF
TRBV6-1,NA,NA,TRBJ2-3,TGTGCCAGCAGCTCGACCGGGGTTGGGGCAGATACGCAGTATTTT,CASSSTGVGADTQYF
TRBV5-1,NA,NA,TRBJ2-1,TGCGCCAGCAGCGCCGGGACGACTCCCTCCTACAATGAGCAGTTCTTC,CASSAGTTPSYNEQFF
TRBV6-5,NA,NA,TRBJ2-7,TGTGCCAGCAGTTACTTTGCCTACAATGAGCAGTACTTC,CASSYFAYNEQYF
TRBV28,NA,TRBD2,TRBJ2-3,TGTGCCAGCAGTTCGGGACTAGAGAGGTCAGATACGCAGTATTTT,CASSSGLERSDTQYF
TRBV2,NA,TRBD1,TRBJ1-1,TGTGCCAGCAGTCAACAGGGGTGGGCAAACACTGAAGCTTTCTTT,CASSQQGWANTEAFF
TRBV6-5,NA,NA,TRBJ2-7,TGTGCCAGCAGTTACTCCTCCGACCACGCTTACGAGCAGTACTTC,CASSYSSDHAYEQYF
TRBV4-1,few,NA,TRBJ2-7,TGCGCCAGCAGCCATCCCGACACCTCCTACAATGAGCAGTACTTC,CASSHPDTSYNEQYF
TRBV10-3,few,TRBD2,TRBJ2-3,TGTGCCATGGCGGGACTAGCGGGACCAGATACGCAGTATTTT,CAMAGLAGPDTQYF
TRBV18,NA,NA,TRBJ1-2,TGTGCCAGCTCACCACAGGGGACCCCCTTTAACTATGGCTACACCTTC,CASSPQGTPFNYGYTF
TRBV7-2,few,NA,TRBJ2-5,TGTGCCAGCAGCCTTCTCGTGCGTGAGACCCAGTACTTC,CASSLLVRETQYF
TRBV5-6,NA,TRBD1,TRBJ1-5,TGTGCCAGCAGCCACGAAGACAGGGAGGGACGGAATCAGCCCCAGCATTTT,CASSHEDREGRNQPQHF